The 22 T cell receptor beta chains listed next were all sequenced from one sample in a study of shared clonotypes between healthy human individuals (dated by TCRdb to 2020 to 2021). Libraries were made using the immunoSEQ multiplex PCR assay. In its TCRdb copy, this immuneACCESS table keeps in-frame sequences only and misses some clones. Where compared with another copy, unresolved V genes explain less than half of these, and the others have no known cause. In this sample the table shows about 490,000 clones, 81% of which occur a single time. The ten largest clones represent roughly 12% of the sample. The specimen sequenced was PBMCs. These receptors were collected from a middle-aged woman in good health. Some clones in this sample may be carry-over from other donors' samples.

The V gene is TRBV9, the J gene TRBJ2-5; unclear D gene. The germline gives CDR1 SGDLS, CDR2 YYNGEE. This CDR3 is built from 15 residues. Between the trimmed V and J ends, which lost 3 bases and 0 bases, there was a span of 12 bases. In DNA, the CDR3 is TGTGCCAGCAGCGCCTCATGGGCGAACCAAGAGACCCAGTACTTC. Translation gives CASSASWANQETQYF.

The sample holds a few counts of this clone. CDR3 loop: CASSNRRGTYEQYF. The DNA of the CDR3 is TGTGCCAGCAGCAACCGACGGGGGACCTACGAGCAGTACTTC. The gene calls are TRBV7-9 and TRBJ2-7, with D tentatively TRBD2 (6 bases). Trimming left V 5 bases short and J 2 bases short, with 13 bases between. CDR3 length equals 14 residues. Germline V gives CDR1 SEHNR, CDR2 FQNEAQ (reference sequence).

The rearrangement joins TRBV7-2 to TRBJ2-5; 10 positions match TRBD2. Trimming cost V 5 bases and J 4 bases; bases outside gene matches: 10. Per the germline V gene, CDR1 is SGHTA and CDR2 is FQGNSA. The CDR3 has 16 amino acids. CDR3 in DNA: TGTGCCAGCAGCGCCGTCGGAGCGGGAGGGGGAGAGACCCAGTACTTC. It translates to CASSAVGAGGGETQYF.

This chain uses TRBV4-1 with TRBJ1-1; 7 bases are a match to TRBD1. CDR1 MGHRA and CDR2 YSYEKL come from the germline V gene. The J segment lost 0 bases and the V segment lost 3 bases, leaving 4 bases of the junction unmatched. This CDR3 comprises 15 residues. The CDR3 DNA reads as TGCGCCAGCAGCCAGGAGACAGGGTTGAACACTGAAGCTTTCTTT. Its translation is CASSQETGLNTEAFF.

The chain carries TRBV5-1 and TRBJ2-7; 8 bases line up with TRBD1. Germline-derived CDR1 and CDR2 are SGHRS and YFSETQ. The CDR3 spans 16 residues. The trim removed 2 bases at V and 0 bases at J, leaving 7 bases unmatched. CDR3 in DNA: TGCGCCAGCAGCTTAGACGGACAGGGTTACTCCTACGAGCAGTACTTC. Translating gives CASSLDGQGYSYEQYF.

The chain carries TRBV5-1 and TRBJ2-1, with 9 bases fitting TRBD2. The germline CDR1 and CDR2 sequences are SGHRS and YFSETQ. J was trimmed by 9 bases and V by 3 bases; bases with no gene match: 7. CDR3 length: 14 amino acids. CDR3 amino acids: CASSYGLARVEQFF. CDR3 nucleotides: TGCGCCAGCAGCTACGGACTAGCGAGAGTTGAGCAGTTCTTC.

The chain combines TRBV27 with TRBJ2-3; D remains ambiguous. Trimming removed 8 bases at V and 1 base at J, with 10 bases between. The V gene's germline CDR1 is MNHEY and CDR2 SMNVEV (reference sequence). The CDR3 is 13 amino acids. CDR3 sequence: CASPADRTDTQYF. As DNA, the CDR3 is TGTGCCAGCCCTGCAGACCGCACAGATACGCAGTATTTT.

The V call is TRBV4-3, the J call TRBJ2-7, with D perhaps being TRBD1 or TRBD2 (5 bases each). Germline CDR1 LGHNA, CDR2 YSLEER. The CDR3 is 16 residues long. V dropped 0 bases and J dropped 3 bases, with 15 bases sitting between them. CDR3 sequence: CASSQERGALDYEQYF. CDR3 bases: TGCGCCAGCAGCCAAGAACGAGGGGCTTTAGACTACGAGCAGTACTTC.

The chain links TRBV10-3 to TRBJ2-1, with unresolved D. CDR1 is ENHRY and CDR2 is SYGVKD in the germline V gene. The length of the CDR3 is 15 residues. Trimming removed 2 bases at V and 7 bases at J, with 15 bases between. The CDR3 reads CAISEQTYYSNEQFF. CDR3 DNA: TGTGCCATCAGTGAGCAGACGTATTATTCGAATGAGCAGTTCTTC.

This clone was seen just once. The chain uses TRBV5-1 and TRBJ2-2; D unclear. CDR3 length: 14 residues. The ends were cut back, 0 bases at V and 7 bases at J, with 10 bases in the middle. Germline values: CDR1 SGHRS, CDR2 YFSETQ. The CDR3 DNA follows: TGCGCCAGCAGCTTGGCGACGGTGGGCGGGGAGCTGTTTTTT. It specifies CASSLATVGGELFF.

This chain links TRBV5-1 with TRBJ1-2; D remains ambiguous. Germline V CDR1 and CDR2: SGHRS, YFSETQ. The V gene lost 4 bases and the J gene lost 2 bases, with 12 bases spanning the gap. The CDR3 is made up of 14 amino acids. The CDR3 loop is CASSPDGNNYGYTF. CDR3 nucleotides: TGCGCCAGCAGCCCAGACGGTAACAACTATGGCTACACCTTC.

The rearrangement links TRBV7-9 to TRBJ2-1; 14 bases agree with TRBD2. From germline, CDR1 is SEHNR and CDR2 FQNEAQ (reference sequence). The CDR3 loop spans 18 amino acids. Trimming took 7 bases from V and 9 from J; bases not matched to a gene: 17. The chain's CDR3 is CASTPGLAGAWHTAEQFF. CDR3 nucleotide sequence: TGTGCCAGCACCCCGGGACTAGCGGGAGCTTGGCACACCGCTGAGCAGTTCTTC.

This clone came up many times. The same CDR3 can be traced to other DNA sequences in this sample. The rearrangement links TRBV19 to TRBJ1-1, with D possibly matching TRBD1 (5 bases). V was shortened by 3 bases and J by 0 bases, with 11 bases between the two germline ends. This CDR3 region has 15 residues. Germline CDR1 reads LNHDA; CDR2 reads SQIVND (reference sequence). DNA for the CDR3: TGTGCCAGTAGTATTTCGGGCAGGGTGAACACTGAAGCTTTCTTT. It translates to CASSISGRVNTEAFF.

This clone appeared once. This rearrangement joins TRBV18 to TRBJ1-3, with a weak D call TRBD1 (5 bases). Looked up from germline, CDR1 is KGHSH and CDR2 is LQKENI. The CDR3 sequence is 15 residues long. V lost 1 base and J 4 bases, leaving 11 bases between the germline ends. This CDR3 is CASSPLGTGGNTIYF. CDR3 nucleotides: TGTGCCAGCTCACCACTCGGGACGGGAGGAAACACCATATATTTT. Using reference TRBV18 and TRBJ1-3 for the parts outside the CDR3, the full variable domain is NAGVMQNPRHLVRRRGQEARLRCSPMKGHSHVYWYRQLPEEGLKFMVYLQKENIIDESGMPKERFSAEFPKEGPSILRIQQVVRGDSAAYFCASSPLGTGGNTIYFGEGSWLTVV.

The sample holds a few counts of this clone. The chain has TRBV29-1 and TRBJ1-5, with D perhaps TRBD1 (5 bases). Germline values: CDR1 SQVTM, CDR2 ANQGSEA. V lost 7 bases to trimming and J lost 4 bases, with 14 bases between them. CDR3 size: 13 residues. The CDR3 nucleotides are TGCAGCGGTACCGACAGTTCGAATCAGCCCCAGCATTTT. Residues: CSGTDSSNQPQHF.

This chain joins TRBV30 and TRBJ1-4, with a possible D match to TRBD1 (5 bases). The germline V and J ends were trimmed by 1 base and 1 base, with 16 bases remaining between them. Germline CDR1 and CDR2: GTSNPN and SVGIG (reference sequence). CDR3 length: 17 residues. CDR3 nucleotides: TGTGCCTGGAGTGGAGGCACCCGGGGGGTAACTAATGAAAAACTGTTTTTT. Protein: CAWSGGTRGVTNEKLFF.

DNA of the CDR3: TGTGCCAGCAGCTCCGGGACAGCAGTGGATACGCAGTATTTT. This encodes CASSSGTAVDTQYF. The chain combines TRBV11-2 with TRBJ2-3, with 7 nucleotides matching TRBD1. Germline V gene data show CDR1 as SGHAT and CDR2 as FQNNGV. The CDR3 loop spans 14 amino acids. Germline trimming cut 4 bases from V and 6 bases from J; bases unmatched to any gene: 7.

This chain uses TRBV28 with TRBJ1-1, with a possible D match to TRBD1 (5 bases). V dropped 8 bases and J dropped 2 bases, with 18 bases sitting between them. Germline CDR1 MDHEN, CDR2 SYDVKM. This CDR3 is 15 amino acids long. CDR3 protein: CASPGRGRLNTEAFF. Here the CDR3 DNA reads TGTGCCAGCCCTGGGAGGGGCAGGCTAAACACTGAAGCTTTCTTT.

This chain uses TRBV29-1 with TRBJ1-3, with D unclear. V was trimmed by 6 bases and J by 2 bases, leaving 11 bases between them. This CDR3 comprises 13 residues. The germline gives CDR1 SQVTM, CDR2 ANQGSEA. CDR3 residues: CSVTLGPGNTIYF. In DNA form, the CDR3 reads TGCAGCGTGACTCTAGGCCCTGGAAACACCATATATTTT.

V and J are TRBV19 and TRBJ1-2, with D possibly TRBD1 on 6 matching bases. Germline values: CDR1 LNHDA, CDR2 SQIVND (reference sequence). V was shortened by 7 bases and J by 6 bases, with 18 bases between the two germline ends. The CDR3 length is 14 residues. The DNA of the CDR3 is TGTGCCAGTACCCTCGGGCAGGGGTATAATGGCTACACCTTC. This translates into CASTLGQGYNGYTF.

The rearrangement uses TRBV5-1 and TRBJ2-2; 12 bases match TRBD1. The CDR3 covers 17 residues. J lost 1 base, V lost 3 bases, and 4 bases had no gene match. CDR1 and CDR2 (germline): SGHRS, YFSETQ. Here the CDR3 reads CASSWDRGLRNTGELFF. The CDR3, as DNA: TGCGCCAGCAGCTGGGACAGGGGGCTGAGGAACACCGGGGAGCTGTTTTTT.

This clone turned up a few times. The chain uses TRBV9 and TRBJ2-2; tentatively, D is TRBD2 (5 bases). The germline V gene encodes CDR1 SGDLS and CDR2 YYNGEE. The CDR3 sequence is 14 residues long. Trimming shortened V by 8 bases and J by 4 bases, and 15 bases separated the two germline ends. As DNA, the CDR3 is TGTGCCAGTAGTAGCGTGTTCGGCACCGGGGAGCTGTTTTTT. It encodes CASSSVFGTGELFF.